This T cell receptor (beta chain) was captured by sequencing in a study of T cells in Graves' hyperthyroidism and ophthalmopathy (dated by TCRdb to between 2019 and 2020). Background on the whole study: Peripheral blood was sampled at the time of initial diagnosis, prior to any treatment. According to the paper, TCR Vbeta CDR3 sequencing was carried out on over 130 peripheral blood samples, which came from fewer than 50 ophthalmopathy, approximately 78 hyperthyroidism and 17 progressor patients. Thyroid tissue and blood T-cell repertoires from about six Graves' hyperthyroidism patients were also compared in the study. The 100 discovery patients were divided at random into training and test sets in a 7:3 ratio. Prospective prediction of ophthalmopathy was tested in an independent validation cohort consisting of 18 hyperthyroidism patients and around 16 patients who later progressed to ophthalmopathy. TCR V-J signatures able to tell the groups apart were searched for in a discovery cohort of 100 patients, of whom about 40 had Graves' ophthalmopathy and roughly 59 had stable Graves' hyperthyroidism. Once sampling was done, hyperthyroidism patients were given methimazole at a starting dose of 30 mg daily, whereas ophthalmopathy patients were given high-dose intravenous methylprednisolone.

This clonotype was seen a handful of times. It has no known antigen specificity. No clone much larger than this one lies a single base away; base qualities are absent. Beyond this particular receptor, the publication reports: Ophthalmopathy was separated from stable hyperthyroidism by a 13 V-J signature model, with about 88% sensitivity and around 81% specificity obtained in cross-validation and 80%/75% obtained in testing. Most expanded thyroid clonotypes (frequency above 0.001) were also detected in blood, a finding suggesting that blood repertoires may reflect thyroid immune responses. In validation, the model predicted progression to ophthalmopathy with around 71% sensitivity and approximately 78% specificity, a median of 6.5 months before onset. No statistical method was used to fix the sample size in advance, and group allocation was not hidden from the investigators.

Hyperthyroidism patients were aged 18 to 65 years and newly diagnosed, with disease duration of less than 2 months. Any patient with an uncontrolled infection, another autoimmune disease, pregnancy or lactation was excluded. Diagnoses were established on the basis of clinical symptoms, serum thyroxine and TRAb, thyroid ultrasound, and orbital computed tomography. Blood from progressor patients was drawn when they were first diagnosed with hyperthyroidism, before any ophthalmopathy symptoms appeared. PBMCs were isolated from about 9 ml of fresh peripheral blood by Ficoll-Paque density gradient centrifugation. Patients classed as progressors first received a Graves' hyperthyroidism diagnosis and then went on to develop ophthalmopathy during follow-up. Total RNA was extracted using Trizol reagent, and RNA quality was assessed on an Agilent 2100 Bioanalyzer. The CDR1 and CDR2 encoded by the germline V gene (reference sequence) are DFQATT and SNEGSKA. The CDR3 covers 12 residues, taking in both the cysteine and the phenylalanine. Of all the DNA, just the CDR3 is kept, 36 bases in frame from base 1. Trimming takes 0 bases from V and 7 bases from J, and the germline ends sit 9 bases apart.

The TCR beta CDR3 regions were amplified from the RNA transcripts. The first round of RT-PCR for the TCR CDR3 was performed with the HTBI primer set and the Qiagen OneStep RT-PCR kit. The libraries were constructed in a second round of multiplex PCR and then size-selected and purified. Libraries were sequenced paired-end with 100 bp reads on an Illumina HiSeq2000. The authors' pipeline ran thus. Raw data were processed with SOAPnuke, discarding reads with adapters, uncalled bases, mean Phred below 15, or no exact constant-primer or identifier match. High-quality paired reads were merged with COPE v1.2.5, and unique nucleotide sequences were defined as clonotypes. MiTCR v1.1 was used to align the clonotypes against IMGT TRBV, TRBD and TRBJ reference segments. Analysis was restricted to V-J combinations with a frequency above 0.0001, which covered over 98% of repertoires. A TCS score was defined as the ratio between F50 (clonal expansion) and ExV (chaos), using BLOSUM62-based TCRdist between CDR3 peptides within each V-J. Welch's t-statistics and random forest reduced 450 to 600 V-J features to about 12, which were used in a naive Bayes classifier (R e1071). TCRdb passed the public sequencing reads through fastp at Q25 and MiXCR, retaining productive beta sequences. Entries are consolidated by CDR3 protein sequence, retaining the most common genes and DNA. The V and J calls here are based on TCRdb, not the publication. The sample contains tens of thousands of distinct CDR3 sequences, around 48% of them found a single time. Roughly 6.4% of the sample belongs to the ten largest clones.

The sequencing input was blood. The sequence was obtained from a woman between 50 and 59 years old with Graves' hyperthyroidism that later progressed to Graves' ophthalmopathy. This chain is built from TRBV20-1 and TRBJ1-1; the D segment cannot be called with confidence. The CDR3 is CSARDWEYEAFF. At the DNA level, the sequence is TGCAGTGCTAGAGACTGGGAATATGAAGCTTTCTTT.